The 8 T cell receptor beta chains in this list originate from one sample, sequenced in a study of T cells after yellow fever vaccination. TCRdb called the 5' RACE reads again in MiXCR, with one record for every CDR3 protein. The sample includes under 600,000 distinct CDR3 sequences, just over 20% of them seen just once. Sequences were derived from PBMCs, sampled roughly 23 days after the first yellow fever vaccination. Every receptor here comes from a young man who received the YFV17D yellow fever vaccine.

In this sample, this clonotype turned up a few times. The CDR3 reads CASSPNGLAGRNEQFF. The CDR3 DNA sequence: TGTGCCAGCAGCCCAAACGGACTAGCGGGGCGGAATGAGCAGTTCTTC. V gene TRBV7-8 combines with J gene TRBJ2-1, with 12 bases identical to TRBD2. CDR3 length: 16 residues. Unmatched junction bases numbered 9, after V lost 5 bases and J lost 7 bases. CDR1 is SGHVS, CDR2 FQNEAQ, per germline.

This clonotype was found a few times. In nucleotides, the CDR3 is TGTGCCAGCAGCTTAGAGGCAGCCAATGAGCAGTTCTTC. As protein: CASSLEAANEQFF. The chain has TRBV7-8 and TRBJ2-1, with no clear D. Per the germline V gene, CDR1 is SGHVS and CDR2 is FQNEAQ. The CDR3 totals 13 residues. Trimming took off 1 base at V and 6 bases at J, with 7 bases between the two ends.

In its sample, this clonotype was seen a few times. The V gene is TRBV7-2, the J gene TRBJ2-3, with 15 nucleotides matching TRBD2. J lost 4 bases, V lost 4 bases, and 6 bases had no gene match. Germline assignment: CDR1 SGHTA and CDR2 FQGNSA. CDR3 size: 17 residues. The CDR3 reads CASSSVGLAGGPDTQYF. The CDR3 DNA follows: TGTGCCAGCAGCTCCGTAGGACTAGCGGGGGGGCCAGATACGCAGTATTTT.

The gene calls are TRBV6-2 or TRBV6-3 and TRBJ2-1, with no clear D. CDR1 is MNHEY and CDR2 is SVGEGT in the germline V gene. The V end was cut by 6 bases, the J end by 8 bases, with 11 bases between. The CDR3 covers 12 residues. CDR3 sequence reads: CASSPRRDEQFF. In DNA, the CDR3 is TGTGCCAGCAGCCCGAGAAGAGATGAGCAGTTCTTC.

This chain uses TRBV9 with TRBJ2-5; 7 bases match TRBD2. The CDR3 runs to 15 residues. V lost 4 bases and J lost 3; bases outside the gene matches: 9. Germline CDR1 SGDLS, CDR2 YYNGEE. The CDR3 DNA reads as TGTGCCAGCAGCCCCCTTGGGGGGGGGAAAGAGACCCAGTACTTC. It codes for CASSPLGGGKETQYF.

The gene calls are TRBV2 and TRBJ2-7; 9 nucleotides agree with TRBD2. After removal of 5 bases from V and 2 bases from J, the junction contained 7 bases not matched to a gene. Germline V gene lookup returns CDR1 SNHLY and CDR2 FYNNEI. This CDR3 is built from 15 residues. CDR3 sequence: CASSPRTSEPYEQYV. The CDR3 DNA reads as TGTGCCAGCAGTCCCAGGACTAGCGAACCCTACGAGCAGTACGTC.

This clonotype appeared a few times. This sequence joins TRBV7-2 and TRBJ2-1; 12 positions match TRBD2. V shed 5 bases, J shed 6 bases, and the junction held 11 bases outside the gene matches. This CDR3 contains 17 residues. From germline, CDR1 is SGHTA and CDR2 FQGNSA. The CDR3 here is CASSPRPLAGGLNEQFF. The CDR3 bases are TGTGCCAGCAGCCCCCGCCCTCTAGCGGGGGGGCTCAATGAGCAGTTCTTC.

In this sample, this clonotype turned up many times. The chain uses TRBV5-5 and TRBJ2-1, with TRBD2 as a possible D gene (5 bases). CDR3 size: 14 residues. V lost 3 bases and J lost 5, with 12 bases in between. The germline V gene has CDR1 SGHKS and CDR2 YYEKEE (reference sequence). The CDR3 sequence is CASSWVGKDNEQFF. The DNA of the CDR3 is TGTGCCAGCAGCTGGGTCGGGAAAGACAATGAGCAGTTCTTC.